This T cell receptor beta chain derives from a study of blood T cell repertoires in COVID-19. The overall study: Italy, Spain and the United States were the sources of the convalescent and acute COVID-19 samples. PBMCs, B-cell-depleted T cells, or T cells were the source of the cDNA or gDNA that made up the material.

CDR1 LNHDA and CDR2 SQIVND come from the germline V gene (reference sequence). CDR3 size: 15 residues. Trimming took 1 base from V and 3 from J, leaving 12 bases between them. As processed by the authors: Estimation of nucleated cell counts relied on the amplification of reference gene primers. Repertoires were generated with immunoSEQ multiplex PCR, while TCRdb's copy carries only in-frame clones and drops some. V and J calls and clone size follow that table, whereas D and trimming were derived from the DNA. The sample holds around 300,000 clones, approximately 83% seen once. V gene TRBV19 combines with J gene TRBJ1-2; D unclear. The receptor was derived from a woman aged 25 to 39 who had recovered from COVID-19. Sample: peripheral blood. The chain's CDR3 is CASSIGAPAYYGYTF. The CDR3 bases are TGTGCCAGTAGTATAGGGGCACCCGCATACTATGGCTACACCTTC. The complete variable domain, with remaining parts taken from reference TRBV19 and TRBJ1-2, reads DGGITQSPKYLFRKEGQNVTLSCEQNLNHDAMYWYRQDPGQGLRLIYYSQIVNDFQKGDIAEGYSVSREKKESFPLTVTSAQKNPTAFYLCASSIGAPAYYGYTFGSGTRLTVV.